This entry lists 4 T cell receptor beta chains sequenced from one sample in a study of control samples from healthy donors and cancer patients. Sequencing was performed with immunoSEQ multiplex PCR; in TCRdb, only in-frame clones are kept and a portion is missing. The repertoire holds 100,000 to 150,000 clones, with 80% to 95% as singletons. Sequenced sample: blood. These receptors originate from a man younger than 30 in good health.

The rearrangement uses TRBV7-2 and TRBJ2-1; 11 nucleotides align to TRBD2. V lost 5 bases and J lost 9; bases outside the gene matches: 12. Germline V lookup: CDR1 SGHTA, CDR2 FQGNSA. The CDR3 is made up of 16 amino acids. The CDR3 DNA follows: TGTGCCAGCAGCCCGTCCCTGACTAGCGGGATCCGTGAGCAGTTCTTC. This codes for CASSPSLTSGIREQFF.

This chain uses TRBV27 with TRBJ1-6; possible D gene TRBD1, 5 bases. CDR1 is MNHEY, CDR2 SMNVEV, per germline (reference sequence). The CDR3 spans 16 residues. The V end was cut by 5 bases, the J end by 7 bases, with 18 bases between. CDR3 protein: CASSSSGTDENSPLHF. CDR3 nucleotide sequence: TGTGCCAGCAGTAGTTCCGGGACGGATGAAAATTCACCCCTCCACTTT.

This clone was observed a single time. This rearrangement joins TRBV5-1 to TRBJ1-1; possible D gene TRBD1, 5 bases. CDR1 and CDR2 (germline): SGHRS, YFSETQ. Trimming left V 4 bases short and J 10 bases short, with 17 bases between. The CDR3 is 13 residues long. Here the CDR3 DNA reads TGCGCCAGCAGCCCGGGGACGGGTGGCACAGCTTTCTTT. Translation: CASSPGTGGTAFF.

CDR3 loop: CASSFGGADTQYF. CDR3 DNA sequence: TGTGCCAGCAGCTTTGGGGGTGCAGATACGCAGTATTTT. The chain carries TRBV7-2 and TRBJ2-3; D may match TRBD1 or TRBD2 (5 bases each). CDR3 size: 13 residues. Between the trimmed V and J ends, which lost 3 bases and 4 bases, there was a span of 8 bases. Germline lookup yields CDR1 SGHTA and CDR2 FQGNSA.